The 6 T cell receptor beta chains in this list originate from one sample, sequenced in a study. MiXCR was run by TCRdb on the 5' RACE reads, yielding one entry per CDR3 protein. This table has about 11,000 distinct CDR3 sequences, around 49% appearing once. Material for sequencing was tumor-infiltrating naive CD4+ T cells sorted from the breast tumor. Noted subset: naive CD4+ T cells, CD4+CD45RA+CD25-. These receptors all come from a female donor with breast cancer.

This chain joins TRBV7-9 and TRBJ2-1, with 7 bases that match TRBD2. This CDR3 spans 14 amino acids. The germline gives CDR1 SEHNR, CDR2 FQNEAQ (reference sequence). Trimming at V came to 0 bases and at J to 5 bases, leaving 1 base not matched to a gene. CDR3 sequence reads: CASSLAGGNNEQFF. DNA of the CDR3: TGTGCCAGCAGCTTAGCGGGGGGGAACAATGAGCAGTTCTTC.

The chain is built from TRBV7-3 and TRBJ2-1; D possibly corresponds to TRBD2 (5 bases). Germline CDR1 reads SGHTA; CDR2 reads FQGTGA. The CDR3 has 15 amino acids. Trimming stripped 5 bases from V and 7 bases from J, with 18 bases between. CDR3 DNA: TGTGCCAGCAGCCCGCGGGTGGGTCTTGGAAATGAGCAGTTCTTC. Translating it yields CASSPRVGLGNEQFF.

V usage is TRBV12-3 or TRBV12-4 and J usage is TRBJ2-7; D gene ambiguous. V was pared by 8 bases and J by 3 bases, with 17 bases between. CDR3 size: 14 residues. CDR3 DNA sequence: TGTGCCAGCTCGGGCGCGAGAGCGAACTACGAGCAGTACTTC. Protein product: CASSGARANYEQYF.

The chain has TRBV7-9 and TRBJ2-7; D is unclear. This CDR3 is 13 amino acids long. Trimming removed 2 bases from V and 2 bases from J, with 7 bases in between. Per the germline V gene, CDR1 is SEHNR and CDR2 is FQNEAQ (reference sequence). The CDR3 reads CASSLTPTYEQYF. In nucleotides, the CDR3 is TGTGCCAGCAGCTTAACACCGACCTACGAGCAGTACTTC.

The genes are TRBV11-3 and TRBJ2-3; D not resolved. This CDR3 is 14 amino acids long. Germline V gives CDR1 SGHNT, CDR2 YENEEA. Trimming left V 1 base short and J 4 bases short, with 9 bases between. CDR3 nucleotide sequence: TGTGCCAGCAGCTTAGGGGCCAGCTCAGATACGCAGTATTTT. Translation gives CASSLGASSDTQYF.

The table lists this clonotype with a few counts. CDR3 sequence: CASSPWDSSSNSPLHF. The CDR3 DNA reads TGTGCCAGCAGCCCGTGGGACAGCAGCTCAAATTCACCCCTCCACTTT. The chain carries TRBV7-2 and TRBJ1-6; 7 bases line up with TRBD1. The germline CDR1 and CDR2 sequences are SGHTA and FQGNSA. The CDR3 has 16 residues. Germline trimming cut 5 bases from V and 7 bases from J; bases unmatched to any gene: 11.